This TCR beta chain emerged from a study of neurological immune-mediated disorders. TCRdb reprocessed the 5' RACE reads via MiXCR and lists one record per CDR3 protein. The sample includes more than 40,000 distinct CDR3 sequences, roughly 2% seen only once; the top ten take around 2.1%. This clonotype was recorded many times. The germline V gene has CDR1 MNHEY and CDR2 SVGAGI. The CDR3 sequence is 16 residues long. V was trimmed by 4 bases and J by 3 bases, leaving 16 bases between them. The chain carries TRBV6-5 and TRBJ2-1, with unresolved D. The material sequenced was PBMCs. The sequence was obtained from a woman aged 40 to 55 with multiple sclerosis. CDR3 nucleotide sequence: TGTGCCAGCAGTTGGGCCCTCGGGCGGATCTACAATGAGCAGTTCTTC. It yields the protein CASSWALGRIYNEQFF.